Shown below are 30 T cell receptor beta chains from a single sample sequenced in a study of T cells after yellow fever vaccination. TCRdb re-called the 5' RACE reads through MiXCR, storing one row per CDR3 protein. The sample carries some 23,000 distinct CDR3 sequences, approximately 3.2% recorded once. Sequenced material: PBMCs, either bulk or a sorted T-cell subset (CD4+, CD8+, memory, or dextramer-sorted; not recorded which), taken about 41 days after the first yellow fever vaccination. The receptors come from a man aged 18-30 years who received the YFV17D yellow fever vaccine.

This clonotype has a count of ten or more. V is TRBV12-3 or TRBV12-4 and J is TRBJ1-4, with D uncertain. Trimming pared 5 bases from V and 5 bases from J, leaving 12 bases between. The CDR3 is 14 amino acids. The CDR3 here is CASSHRAPNEKLFF. The CDR3 DNA reads as TGTGCCAGCAGTCACCGGGCTCCAAATGAAAAACTGTTTTTT.

This clonotype was detected ten times or more. V usage is TRBV7-2 and J usage is TRBJ2-5, with D uncertain. Germline V gene data show CDR1 as SGHTA and CDR2 as FQGNSA. Trimming pared 8 bases from V and 4 bases from J, leaving 8 bases between. The CDR3 is 11 amino acids. The CDR3 bases are TGTGCCAGCGGAGTTCGAGAGACCCAGTACTTC. Translated: CASGVRETQYF.

The sample holds many counts of this clonotype. The chain employs TRBV19 and TRBJ2-5; D is unclear. V gave up 3 bases and J gave up 1 base, with 6 bases separating them. This CDR3 contains 13 residues. Germline V gene lookup returns CDR1 LNHDA and CDR2 SQIVND (reference sequence). This chain's CDR3 is CASSMEFQETQYF. For the CDR3, the DNA is TGTGCCAGTAGTATGGAATTCCAAGAGACCCAGTACTTC.

This clonotype has at least ten counts. This rearrangement joins TRBV4-1 to TRBJ2-3; D gene unclear. The V gene lost 1 base and the J gene lost 4 bases, with 9 bases spanning the gap. Germline V gene sequence: CDR1 MGHRA, CDR2 YSYEKL. This CDR3 comprises 14 residues. CDR3 sequence: CASSQVLVSDTQYF. The CDR3 nucleotides are TGCGCCAGCAGCCAAGTATTAGTTTCAGATACGCAGTATTTT.

This clonotype was seen repeatedly, ten times or more. This chain joins TRBV10-3 and TRBJ2-1; the match to TRBD1 covers 8 bases. Trimming took 10 bases from V and 6 from J; bases not matched to a gene: 5. Germline CDR1 ENHRY, CDR2 SYGVKD. The CDR3 is made up of 12 amino acids. The CDR3 loop is CATTGAGNEQFF. The CDR3 nucleotides read TGTGCCACGACAGGGGCGGGCAATGAGCAGTTCTTC.

This clonotype was detected many times. The rearrangement joins TRBV5-1 to TRBJ2-1; 12 bases agree with TRBD2. Trimming removed 3 bases from V and 7 bases from J; junction bases left unmatched: 5. Germline values: CDR1 SGHRS, CDR2 YFSETQ. CDR3 length: 15 amino acids. CDR3 residues: CASSSSGGVINEQFF. The CDR3 DNA is TGCGCCAGCAGCTCTAGCGGGGGGGTTATTAATGAGCAGTTCTTC.

This clonotype was seen many times. The chain employs TRBV29-1 and TRBJ1-4; D gene unclear. CDR3 length equals 12 residues. Germline CDR1 reads SQVTM; CDR2 reads ANQGSEA. The germline V and J ends were trimmed by 6 bases and 7 bases, with 12 bases remaining between them. This CDR3 reads CSVYTLSEKLFF. Written as DNA, the CDR3 is TGCAGCGTCTACACACTGTCTGAAAAACTGTTTTTT.

This clonotype was recorded at least ten times. The gene calls are TRBV4-3 and TRBJ2-3; D is undetermined. V lost 0 bases to trimming and J lost 2 bases, with 6 bases between them. The CDR3 covers 14 residues. CDR1 is LGHNA, CDR2 YSLEER, per germline. DNA of the CDR3: TGCGCCAGCAGCCAAGATAGAATCACAGATACGCAGTATTTT. Protein sequence: CASSQDRITDTQYF.

This clonotype occurred many times. The chain employs TRBV2 and TRBJ1-1; D is unresolved. CDR1 and CDR2 from the germline V gene are SNHLY and FYNNEI. V was trimmed by 6 bases and J by 0 bases, leaving 8 bases between them. There are 13 residues in the CDR3. CDR3 sequence: CASSAEMNTEAFF. As DNA, the CDR3 is TGTGCCAGCAGCGCAGAGATGAACACTGAAGCTTTCTTT. The whole variable domain, remainder taken from reference TRBV2 and TRBJ1-1, is EPEVTQTPSHQVTQMGQEVILRCVPISNHLYFYWYRQILGQKVEFLVSFYNNEISEKSEIFDDQFSVERPDGSNFTLKIRSTKLEDSAMYFCASSAEMNTEAFFGQGTRLTVV.

This clonotype came up many times. This chain connects TRBV11-2 to TRBJ1-5, with TRBD1 matching over 11 bases. CDR1 and CDR2 (germline): SGHAT, FQNNGV. The CDR3 runs to 16 residues. V lost 5 bases and J lost 4; bases outside the gene matches: 7. DNA of the CDR3: TGTGCCAGCAGCCAAGGACAGGGGGCAAGGAATCAGCCCCAGCATTTT. It specifies CASSQGQGARNQPQHF.

This clonotype has a count of ten or more. V gene TRBV4-1 combines with J gene TRBJ1-1; 7 bases fit TRBD1. CDR3 length: 15 amino acids. The germline gives CDR1 MGHRA, CDR2 YSYEKL. Trimming took 4 bases from V and 8 from J; bases not matched to a gene: 13. DNA of the CDR3: TGCGCCAGCAGCCTGACCATCAGGGGGAATCAGGAAGCTTTCTTT. Translation gives CASSLTIRGNQEAFF.

Many counts were recorded for this clonotype. The genes are TRBV20-1 and TRBJ2-1; D not resolved. The germline V gene encodes CDR1 DFQATT and CDR2 SNEGSKA (reference sequence). The CDR3 is 17 amino acids. V was clipped by 6 bases and J by 3 bases, with 24 bases between them. The CDR3 bases are TGCAGTGCCATAAACCCACTGCCCCCCTACTACTACAATGAGCAGTTCTTC. This translates into CSAINPLPPYYYNEQFF.

This clonotype was found many times. The chain uses TRBV11-2 and TRBJ1-4; 7 bases are a match to TRBD1. The CDR3 loop spans 13 amino acids. Germline trimming cut 3 bases from V and 7 bases from J; bases unmatched to any gene: 2. CDR1 and CDR2 from the germline V gene are SGHAT and FQNNGV. The CDR3, as DNA: TGTGCCAGCAGCTTTGACAGGGTTGAAAAACTGTTTTTT. Amino acid sequence: CASSFDRVEKLFF.

By share, this clonotype counts as medium-sized. The genes are TRBV5-1 and TRBJ2-3; TRBD2 might be the D (6 bases). The CDR3 consists of 16 residues. V was trimmed by 0 bases and J by 1 base, leaving 12 bases between them. CDR1 is SGHRS and CDR2 is YFSETQ in the germline V gene. The CDR3 protein is CASSLALGGGTDTQYF. In DNA, the CDR3 is TGCGCCAGCAGCTTGGCCCTGGGCGGGGGCACAGATACGCAGTATTTT.

This clonotype was found many times. The chain is built from TRBV20-1 and TRBJ2-4, with D uncertain. The V end was cut by 6 bases, the J end by 0 bases, with 9 bases between. Germline CDR1 is DFQATT and CDR2 is SNEGSKA (reference sequence). The CDR3 spans 13 residues. CDR3 nucleotide sequence: TGCAGTGCGGCCTCGCTAGCCAAAAACATTCAGTACTTC. Translation gives CSAASLAKNIQYF.

At least ten counts were recorded for this clonotype. The gene calls are TRBV18 and TRBJ1-3; maybe TRBD1 (6 bases). V lost 5 bases to trimming and J lost 0 bases, with 14 bases between them. CDR1 is KGHSH and CDR2 is LQKENI in the germline V gene. This CDR3 region has 16 residues. The CDR3 spells CASSSQTGHSGNTIYF. For the CDR3, the DNA is TGTGCCAGCTCATCGCAGACAGGACACTCTGGAAACACCATATATTTT.

This clonotype was observed many times. This sequence joins TRBV4-1 and TRBJ1-2; D is uncertain. Trimming cost V 1 base and J 4 bases, with 16 bases left between them. The CDR3 extends over 16 amino acids. From germline, CDR1 is MGHRA and CDR2 YSYEKL. The CDR3 here is CASSQAESARSYGYTF. The CDR3 region has the DNA TGCGCCAGCAGCCAAGCAGAGTCAGCCCGGAGCTATGGCTACACCTTC.

Ten or more counts support this clonotype. J is TRBJ2-5 and V is TRBV7-9; maybe TRBD1 (6 bases). The CDR3 is made up of 13 amino acids. Germline CDR1 SEHNR, CDR2 FQNEAQ (reference sequence). V dropped 11 bases and J dropped 10 bases, with 23 bases sitting between them. The CDR3 DNA is TGTGCCGTTAGCGCAGGGGATGAACGTGGCCAGTACTTC. This codes for CAVSAGDERGQYF. Combining the CDR3 with reference TRBV7-9 and TRBJ2-5 gives the whole variable domain DTGVSQNPRHKITKRGQNVTFRCDPISEHNRLYWYRQTLGQGPEFLTYFQNEAQLEKSRLLSDRFSAERPKGSFSTLEIQRTEQGDSAMYLCAVSAGDERGQYFGPGTRLLVL.

This clonotype was recorded many times. The chain has TRBV6-2 or TRBV6-3 and TRBJ2-6; D is undetermined. The CDR3 is 16 residues long. In germline, CDR1 is MNHEY, CDR2 SVGEGT. Deletions cut 2 bases from V and 0 bases from J, with 8 bases between. The CDR3 region has the DNA TGTGCCAGCAGTTACGGTCTTAACTCTGGGGCCAACGTCCTGACTTTC. Amino acid sequence: CASSYGLNSGANVLTF.

This clonotype showed up many times. The J gene is TRBJ2-1, the V gene TRBV7-2; perhaps TRBD2 as D (6 bases). The germline V and J ends were trimmed by 8 bases and 4 bases, with 15 bases remaining between them. The CDR3 runs 14 residues. Germline-derived CDR1 and CDR2 are SGHTA and FQGNSA. The CDR3: CASETPGVYNEQFF. The CDR3 bases are TGTGCCAGCGAGACACCGGGGGTTTACAATGAGCAGTTCTTC.

Many counts were recorded for this clonotype. The chain is built from TRBV4-1 and TRBJ1-5, with D unclear. The CDR3 loop spans 13 amino acids. Germline V gene data show CDR1 as MGHRA and CDR2 as YSYEKL. V was cut by 0 bases and J by 7 bases, with 7 bases left in between. This CDR3 reads CASSQDGWQPQHF. The CDR3 DNA reads as TGCGCCAGCAGCCAAGACGGGTGGCAGCCCCAGCATTTT.

This clonotype was seen ten or more times. This chain links TRBV20-1 with TRBJ1-2; TRBD1 matches at 10 bases. V lost 2 bases and J lost 3; bases outside the gene matches: 3. Looked up from germline, CDR1 is DFQATT and CDR2 is SNEGSKA (reference sequence). The CDR3 consists of 14 residues. CDR3 DNA: TGCAGTGCTAGAAGGACAGGGGGAGACTATGGCTACACCTTC. Protein sequence: CSARRTGGDYGYTF.

This clonotype was counted at least ten times. The V gene is TRBV6-5, the J gene TRBJ2-7; D possibly matches TRBD1 or TRBD2 (5 bases each). With 2 bases removed from V and 4 bases from J, the gap between germline ends came to 12 bases. The CDR3 extends over 14 amino acids. Looked up from germline, CDR1 is MNHEY and CDR2 is SVGAGI. The CDR3 DNA is TGTGCCAGCAGTTACATCGGGGACGGGTACGAGCAGTACTTC. Translated, it gives CASSYIGDGYEQYF.

The table lists this clonotype with many counts. The chain links TRBV7-3 to TRBJ2-1, with a tentative D call TRBD1 (6 bases). V lost 5 bases, J lost 7 bases, and 12 bases lay in between. The CDR3 is 13 residues long. The germline V gene has CDR1 SGHTA and CDR2 FQGTGA. CDR3 bases: TGTGCCAGCAGCCAACAGGGCGGTAATGAGCAGTTCTTC. It yields the protein CASSQQGGNEQFF.

Many counts were recorded for this clonotype. The chain employs TRBV12-3 or TRBV12-4 and TRBJ1-2, with a tentative D call TRBD1 (5 bases). Trimming removed 1 base at V and 7 bases at J, with 10 bases between. The CDR3 sequence is 13 residues long. CDR3 amino acids: CASSLGGVGGYTF. In DNA, the CDR3 is TGTGCCAGCAGTTTAGGGGGGGTGGGTGGCTACACCTTC.

This clonotype was recorded many times. The chain employs TRBV29-1 and TRBJ2-1, with 10 positions matching TRBD1. Per the germline V gene, CDR1 is SQVTM and CDR2 is ANQGSEA. The CDR3 contains 17 residues. The V and J ends lost 7 bases and 5 bases, in that order; junction bases with no gene match: 17. In DNA form, the CDR3 reads TGCAGCGCCCTCCGGGACAGGGGCCTATCGTTCCACAATGAGCAGTTCTTC. Its protein product is CSALRDRGLSFHNEQFF.

This clonotype was counted at least ten times. This rearrangement joins TRBV4-1 to TRBJ2-7; possibly TRBD1 for D (6 bases). The CDR3 sequence is 16 residues long. Germline V gene data show CDR1 as MGHRA and CDR2 as YSYEKL. V lost 1 base, J lost 5 bases, and 18 bases lay in between. The CDR3 DNA sequence: TGCGCCAGCAGCCAAGTCATAGGGGGATTCCCCCACGAGCAGTACTTC. Its protein product is CASSQVIGGFPHEQYF.

This clonotype is classed as medium-sized (0.01 to 0.1%). The chain uses TRBV5-1 and TRBJ2-5; D not resolved. The CDR3 runs 14 residues. Germline CDR1 reads SGHRS; CDR2 reads YFSETQ. The V and J ends lost 2 bases and 0 bases respectively, with 8 bases between them. CDR3 DNA sequence: TGCGCCAGCAGCTTCGGCGGCTACCAAGAGACCCAGTACTTC. Its translation: CASSFGGYQETQYF. Drawing the rest from reference TRBV5-1 and TRBJ2-5, the complete variable domain is KAGVTQTPRYLIKTRGQQVTLSCSPISGHRSVSWYQQTPGQGLQFLFEYFSETQRNKGNFPGRFSGRQFSNSRSEMNVSTLELGDSALYLCASSFGGYQETQYFGPGTRLLVL.

This clonotype was detected ten times or more. The chain couples TRBV10-3 to TRBJ2-7; 9 nucleotides align to TRBD1. There are 16 residues in the CDR3. Per germline, CDR1 ENHRY and CDR2 SYGVKD. With V trimmed by 0 bases and J by 3 bases, 6 bases remained unmatched. CDR3 region: CAISESDRGSGYEQYF. As DNA, the CDR3 is TGTGCCATCAGTGAGTCGGACAGGGGAAGTGGCTACGAGCAGTACTTC.

This clonotype was picked up many times. The chain couples TRBV18 to TRBJ2-7, with unresolved D. CDR1 is KGHSH, CDR2 LQKENI, per germline. The V gene lost 3 bases and the J gene lost 2 bases, with 8 bases spanning the gap. This CDR3 contains 13 residues. The CDR3 protein is CASSPTQTYEQYF. CDR3 sequence (DNA): TGTGCCAGCTCACCCACACAAACCTACGAGCAGTACTTC.